This T cell receptor beta chain was recovered during a study of cytomegalovirus exposure and HLA in healthy donors. Background on the study: Prior work identified 100 million to 130 million unique TCR beta sequences in about 179 million T cells. Study-level findings and limits: By HLA locus, TCR association rates varied in a later analysis, with DRB1 showing the most and HLA-C the fewest. Most subjects had HLA-A and HLA-B alleles reportedly predicted accurately by TCR beta sequences. Cytomegalovirus-associated status was assigned to 164 TCR beta chains.

With regard to this clone: No antigen is known for it.

Germline V CDR1 and CDR2: KGHSH, LQKENI. The CDR3 is 14 amino acids. Amplification used 60 Vbeta primers and 13 Jbeta primers. Measured with immunoSEQ multiplex PCR; TCRdb has only the in-frame clones, and not every one. The repertoire holds roughly 160,000 clones, with approximately 85% as singletons. The receptor was derived from a man aged 50 to 59 in good health and CMV-seropositive. The gene calls are TRBV18 and TRBJ2-5; 7 bases map to TRBD1. Gene TRBJ2-7 matches the end of the DNA better, so the J call may be wrong. The specimen was PBMCs. This CDR3 is CASSPRDSSYEQYF. CDR3 in DNA: TGTGCCAGCTCACCCCGGGACAGCTCCTACGAGCAGTACTTC.